These 10 T cell receptor beta chains originate from one sample sequenced in a study of T cell responses to AZD1222 COVID-19 vaccine. The assay was immunoSEQ multiplex PCR, and TCRdb's table has in-frame clones only and misses some. In the table there are 120,000 or so clones, about 92% of which are singletons. The input for sequencing was peripheral blood, taken on day 0 of AZD1222 vaccination. These receptors originate from an adult in good health.

The gene calls are TRBV29-1 and TRBJ1-5; D gene unclear. Germline V gene data show CDR1 as SQVTM and CDR2 as ANQGSEA. The ends were cut back, 1 base at V and 2 bases at J, with 6 bases in the middle. This CDR3 comprises 13 residues. In nucleotides, the CDR3 is TGCAGCGTTGAAGTAGGCGGCAATCAGCCCCAGCATTTT. Protein: CSVEVGGNQPQHF.

The V and J genes are TRBV28 and TRBJ1-6; D gene uncertain. Germline lookup yields CDR1 MDHEN and CDR2 SYDVKM. The V and J ends lost 8 bases and 0 bases respectively, with 5 bases between them. The CDR3 length is 13 residues. This CDR3 is CASYPSYNSPLHF. CDR3 nucleotides: TGTGCCAGCTACCCCTCCTATAATTCACCCCTCCACTTT.

This clone was counted once. This chain joins TRBV20-1 and TRBJ2-1; TRBD2 matches 14 bases. Germline-derived CDR1 and CDR2 are DFQATT and SNEGSKA (reference sequence). V gave up 3 bases and J gave up 5 bases; unmatched junction bases: 6. CDR3 size: 16 residues. This CDR3 reads CSASVGTSGRDNEQFF. DNA for the CDR3: TGCAGTGCTAGTGTAGGGACTAGCGGGAGAGACAATGAGCAGTTCTTC.

The rearrangement uses TRBV5-6 and TRBJ1-2; the D is unclear. V was clipped by 4 bases and J by 7 bases, with 26 bases between them. The germline V gene has CDR1 SGHDT and CDR2 YYEEEE. The length of the CDR3 is 17 residues. CDR3 in amino acids: CASSGSVLGRPTPGYTF. The CDR3 nucleotides read TGTGCCAGCAGCGGCTCCGTTCTGGGCAGGCCGACGCCTGGCTACACCTTC. Using reference TRBV5-6 and TRBJ1-2 for the parts outside the CDR3, the full variable domain is DAGVTQSPTHLIKTRGQQVTLRCSPKSGHDTVSWYQQALGQGPQFIFQYYEEEERQRGNFPDRFSGHQFPNYSSELNVNALLLGDSALYLCASSGSVLGRPTPGYTFGSGTRLTVV.

This chain uses TRBV30 with TRBJ1-4; 7 bases map to TRBD1. CDR3 size: 14 residues. Germline CDR1 and CDR2: GTSNPN and SVGIG (reference sequence). V trimming: 7 bases; J trimming: 0 bases; junction bases outside the gene matches: 5. CDR3 bases: TGTGCCTTTGATACAGGGGCAACTAATGAAAAACTGTTTTTT. Amino acid sequence: CAFDTGATNEKLFF.

The chain couples TRBV2 to TRBJ2-2, with TRBD1 identical over 9 bases. Germline V lookup: CDR1 SNHLY, CDR2 FYNNEI. The CDR3 contains 14 residues. Unmatched junction bases numbered 5, after V lost 7 bases and J lost 5 bases. For the CDR3, the DNA is TGTGCCAGCAAAACACAGGGGGCTACCGGGGAGCTGTTTTTT. Amino acids: CASKTQGATGELFF. Together with reference TRBV2 and TRBJ2-2, the CDR3 gives the full variable domain: EPEVTQTPSHQVTQMGQEVILRCVPISNHLYFYWYRQILGQKVEFLVSFYNNEISEKSEIFDDQFSVERPDGSNFTLKIRSTKLEDSAMYFCASKTQGATGELFFGEGSRLTVL.

V usage is TRBV28 and J usage is TRBJ1-5, with a possible D match to TRBD1 (5 bases). The V gene's germline CDR1 is MDHEN and CDR2 SYDVKM. Trimming shortened V by 6 bases and J by 6 bases, and 18 bases separated the two germline ends. This CDR3 spans 15 amino acids. The CDR3 spells CASRNTGTFGQPQHF. As DNA, the CDR3 is TGTGCCAGCAGAAATACCGGGACCTTCGGTCAGCCCCAGCATTTT.

The rearrangement joins TRBV29-1 to TRBJ2-2; D may be TRBD2 (6 bases). The CDR3 totals 14 residues. Germline-derived CDR1 and CDR2 are SQVTM and ANQGSEA. V gave up 4 bases and J gave up 4 bases, with 13 bases separating them. CDR3 loop: CSVGRDSTTGELFF. Written as DNA, the CDR3 is TGCAGCGTTGGCCGGGACTCTACCACCGGGGAGCTGTTTTTT.

The V gene is TRBV28, the J gene TRBJ1-5; maybe TRBD1 (5 bases). The CDR3 is made up of 16 amino acids. V was clipped by 3 bases and J by 1 base, with 13 bases between them. CDR1 is MDHEN, CDR2 SYDVKM, per germline. Here the CDR3 DNA reads TGTGCCAGCAGTTTGAACTCAGGGCGAAGCAATCAGCCCCAGCATTTT. Translating it yields CASSLNSGRSNQPQHF.

This clone was counted once. The DNA of the CDR3 is TGTGCCAGCAGCTTAGGAACAGGGCCTCCCCAGCCCCAGCATTTT. This gives the protein CASSLGTGPPQPQHF. The rearrangement uses TRBV7-2 and TRBJ1-5; D is perhaps TRBD1 (6 bases). The germline gives CDR1 SGHTA, CDR2 FQGNSA. V was clipped by 1 base and J by 7 bases, with 14 bases between them. This CDR3 has 15 amino acids. The variable domain in full, completed from reference TRBV7-2 and TRBJ1-5, reads GAGVSQSPSNKVTEKGKDVELRCDPISGHTALYWYRQSLGQGLEFLIYFQGNSAPDKSGLPSDRFSAERTGGSVSTLTIQRTQQEDSAVYLCASSLGTGPPQPQHFGDGTRLSIL.